Given below is one T cell receptor beta chain in context. Profiled with immunoSEQ multiplex PCR; TCRdb holds only in-frame clones, not every one. The table has 240,000 or so clones, 86% seen once. The data were taken from a study of blood T cell repertoires in COVID-19. Germline V lookup: CDR1 LGHDT, CDR2 YNNKEL (reference sequence). The CDR3 is 14 residues long. Trimming took 5 bases from V and 4 from J, leaving 14 bases between them. The sequenced sample consisted of peripheral blood. The chain carries TRBV3-1 (or the pseudogene TRBV3-2) and TRBJ1-1; maybe TRBD1 (6 bases). The TCR originated in an elderly man with acute or convalescent COVID-19. For the CDR3, the DNA is TGTGCCAGCAGCGGCTCATTCAGGGGCACTGAAGCTTTCTTT. Residues: CASSGSFRGTEAFF.